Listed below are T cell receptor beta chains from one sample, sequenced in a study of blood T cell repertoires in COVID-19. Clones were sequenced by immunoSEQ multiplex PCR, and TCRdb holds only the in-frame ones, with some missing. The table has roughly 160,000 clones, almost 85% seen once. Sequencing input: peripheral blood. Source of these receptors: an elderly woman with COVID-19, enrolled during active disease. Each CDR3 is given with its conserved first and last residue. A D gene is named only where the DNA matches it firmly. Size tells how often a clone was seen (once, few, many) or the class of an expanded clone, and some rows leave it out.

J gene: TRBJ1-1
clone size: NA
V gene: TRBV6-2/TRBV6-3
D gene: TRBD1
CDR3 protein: CASSYTGGTEAFF
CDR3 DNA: TGTGCCAGCAGTTATACAGGGGGCACTGAAGCTTTCTTT

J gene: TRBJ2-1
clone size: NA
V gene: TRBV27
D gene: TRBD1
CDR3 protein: CASSPDRAPYNEQFF
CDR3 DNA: TGTGCCAGCAGTCCTGACAGGGCCCCATACAATGAGCAGTTCTTC

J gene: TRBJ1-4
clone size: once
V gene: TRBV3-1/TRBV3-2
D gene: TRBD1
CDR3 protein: CASSLGQGWENEKLFF
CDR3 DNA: TGTGCCAGCAGCCTAGGACAGGGTTGGGAAAATGAAAAACTGTTTTTT

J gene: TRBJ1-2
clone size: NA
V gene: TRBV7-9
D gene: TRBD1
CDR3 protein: CASSTRTGVSYTF
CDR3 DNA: TGTGCCAGCAGCACCAGGACAGGGGTGAGCTACACCTTC

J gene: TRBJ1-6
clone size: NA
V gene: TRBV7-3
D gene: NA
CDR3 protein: CASSLVPNNSPLHF
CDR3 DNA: TGTGCCAGCAGCTTAGTTCCCAATAATTCACCCCTCCACTTT

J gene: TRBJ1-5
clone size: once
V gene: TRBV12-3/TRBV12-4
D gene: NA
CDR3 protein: CASSLLSNQPQHF
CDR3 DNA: TGTGCCAGCAGTTTACTGAGCAATCAGCCCCAGCATTTT

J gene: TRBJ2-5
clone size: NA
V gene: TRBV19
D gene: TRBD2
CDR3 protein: CASSIGLAGDLETQYF
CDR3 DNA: TGTGCCAGTAGTATAGGACTAGCGGGAGATCTAGAGACCCAGTACTTC

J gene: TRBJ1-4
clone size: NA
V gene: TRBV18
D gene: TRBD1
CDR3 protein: CASSPRTGVTNEKLFF
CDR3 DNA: TGTGCCAGCTCACCGCGAACAGGGGTAACTAATGAAAAACTGTTTTTT

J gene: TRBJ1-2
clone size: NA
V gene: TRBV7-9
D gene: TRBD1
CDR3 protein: CASSSAGTGDLSSGYTF
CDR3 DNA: TGTGCCAGCAGCTCTGCTGGGACAGGGGACTTGAGTAGTGGCTACACCTTC

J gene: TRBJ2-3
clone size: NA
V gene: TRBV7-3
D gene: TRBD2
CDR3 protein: CASSLKTGGDTQYF
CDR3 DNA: TGTGCCAGCAGCTTAAAGACGGGAGGAGATACGCAGTATTTT

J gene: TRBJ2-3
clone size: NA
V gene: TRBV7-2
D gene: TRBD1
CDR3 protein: CASSLYRGFTDTQYF
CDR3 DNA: TGTGCCAGCAGCTTGTACAGGGGCTTCACAGATACGCAGTATTTT

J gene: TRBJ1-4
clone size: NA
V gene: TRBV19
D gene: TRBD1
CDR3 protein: CASSIAGGNEKLFF
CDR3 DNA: TGTGCCAGTAGTATTGCAGGGGGAAATGAAAAACTGTTTTTT

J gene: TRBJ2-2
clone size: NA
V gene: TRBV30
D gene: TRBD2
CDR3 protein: CAWSVRGGGGTGELFF
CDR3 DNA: TGTGCCTGGAGTGTGCGGGGGGGAGGGGGCACCGGGGAGCTGTTTTTT

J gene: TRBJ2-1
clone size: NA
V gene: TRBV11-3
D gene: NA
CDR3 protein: CASSLLAASSYNEQFF
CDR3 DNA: TGTGCCAGCAGCTTATTAGCGGCGAGCTCCTACAATGAGCAGTTCTTC

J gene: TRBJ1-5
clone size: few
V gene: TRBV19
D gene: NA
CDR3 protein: CASRSWYQPQHF
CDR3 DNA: TGTGCCAGTAGGAGTTGGTATCAGCCCCAGCATTTT

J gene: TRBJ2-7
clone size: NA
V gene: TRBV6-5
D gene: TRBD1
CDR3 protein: CASSYSRTGGSWEQYF
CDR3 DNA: TGTGCCAGCAGTTACTCAAGGACAGGGGGCAGTTGGGAGCAGTACTTC

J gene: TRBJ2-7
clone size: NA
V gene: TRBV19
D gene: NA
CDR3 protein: CASSISLPTYEQYF
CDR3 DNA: TGTGCCAGTAGTATAAGCCTTCCCACCTACGAGCAGTACTTC

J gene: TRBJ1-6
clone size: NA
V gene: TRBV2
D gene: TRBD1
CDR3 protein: CASSQGQSYNSPLHF
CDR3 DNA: TGTGCCAGCAGCCAGGGACAGTCCTATAATTCACCCCTCCACTTT

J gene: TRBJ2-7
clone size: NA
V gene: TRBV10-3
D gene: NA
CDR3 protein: CATHSSSGLEQYF
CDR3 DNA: TGTGCCACACATTCTTCGTCAGGGCTCGAGCAGTACTTC

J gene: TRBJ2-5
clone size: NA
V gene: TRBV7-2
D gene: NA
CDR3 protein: CASSPSSRRETQYF
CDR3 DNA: TGTGCCAGCAGCCCCTCCAGCAGGCGAGAGACCCAGTACTTC

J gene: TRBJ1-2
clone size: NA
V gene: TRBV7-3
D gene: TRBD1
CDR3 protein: CASSSSRDRVSYGYTF
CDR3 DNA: TGTGCCAGCAGCTCATCCCGAGACAGGGTTAGCTATGGCTACACCTTC

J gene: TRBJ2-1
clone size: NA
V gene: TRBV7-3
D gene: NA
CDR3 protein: CASSQGGGNEQFF
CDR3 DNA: TGTGCCAGCAGCCAGGGGGGCGGGAATGAGCAGTTCTTC